This TCR beta chain was observed in a study of Tregs in tolerant kidney transplant recipients. Study conclusions and caveats: Validation in larger populations is needed because few patients were studied. Activated donor B cell expansion appeared to reveal the most relevant donor-specific TCRbeta repertoire.

Here immunoSEQ multiplex PCR was the method, and the copy in TCRdb shows in-frame clones only, minus some. This table holds around 50,000 clones, around 82% found once. CDR3 length: 13 residues. Germline-derived CDR1 and CDR2 are SGHDN and FVKESK. Trimming removed 6 bases at V and 4 bases at J, with 12 bases between. CD4+CD25+CD127- Tregs, CD4+CD25- non-Tregs, CD4 and CD8 cells were sorted. Turning to this clone: What it binds is not known.

The V and J genes are TRBV14 and TRBJ1-1; D possibly corresponds to TRBD1 (5 bases). The sample consisted of CD4+ T cells from blood. This clonotype was obtained from a human donor in good health. The CDR3 DNA reads TGTGCCAGCAGTTTCCAGGGTGGCACTGAAGCTTTCTTT. Translation: CASSFQGGTEAFF.